The clone carrying this T cell receptor (beta chain) came up once. PCR employed 60 Vbeta and 13 Jbeta primers. Profiling relied on immunoSEQ multiplex PCR, and the TCRdb table lists in-frame clones only, not all of them. The data hold a few hundred thousand clones, with around 75% observed a single time. Per germline, CDR1 MGHRA and CDR2 YSYEKL. The ends were cut back, 1 base at V and 7 bases at J, with 10 bases in the middle. CDR3 length: 13 residues. This entry is derived from a study of cytomegalovirus exposure and HLA in healthy donors. The sequence was collected from a woman in her 30s in good health and CMV-seronegative. Sample: PBMCs. This chain connects TRBV4-1 to TRBJ1-2; D gene uncertain. CDR3: CASSQGIYLGYTF. DNA for the CDR3: TGCGCCAGCAGCCAAGGCATCTATCTTGGCTACACCTTC.